This TCR beta chain derives from a study of technical replicates of blood from several donors. V was clipped by 5 bases and J by 6 bases; unmatched bases: 5. Germline V gives CDR1 SGHVS, CDR2 FNYEAQ. The CDR3 loop spans 13 amino acids. TCRdb's table, derived via immunoSEQ multiplex PCR, lists solely in-frame clones and lacks some. The sample lists 15,000 to 19,000 clones, around 84% occurring once. This clone was detected a few times. The specimen was PBMCs. The chain links TRBV7-6 to TRBJ2-7, with TRBD2 identical over 9 bases. The receptor's source is a human donor in good health. CDR3 protein: CASSLSGSGEQYF. CDR3 DNA: TGTGCCAGCAGCCTTAGCGGGAGTGGCGAGCAGTACTTC.